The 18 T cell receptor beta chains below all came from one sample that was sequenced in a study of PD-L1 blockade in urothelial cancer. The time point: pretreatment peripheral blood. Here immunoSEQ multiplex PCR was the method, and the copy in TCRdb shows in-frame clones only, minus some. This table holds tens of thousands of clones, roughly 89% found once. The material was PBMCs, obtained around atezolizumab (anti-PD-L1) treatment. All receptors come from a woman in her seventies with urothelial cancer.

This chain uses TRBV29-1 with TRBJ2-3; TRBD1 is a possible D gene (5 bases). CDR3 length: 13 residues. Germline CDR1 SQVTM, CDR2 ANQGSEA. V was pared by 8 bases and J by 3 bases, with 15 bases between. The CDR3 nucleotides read TGCAGCCGCCAGGGAAGCTCTACAGATACGCAGTATTTT. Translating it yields CSRQGSSTDTQYF.

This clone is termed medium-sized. The CDR3: CASSQRGTGNTIYF. CDR3 DNA: TGTGCCAGCAGCCAACGAGGCACTGGAAACACCATATATTTT. V and J are TRBV4-2 and TRBJ1-3; D not certain. Germline V gene sequence: CDR1 LGHNA, CDR2 YNFKEQ. The CDR3 extends over 14 amino acids. V dropped 2 bases and J dropped 2 bases, with 7 bases sitting between them.

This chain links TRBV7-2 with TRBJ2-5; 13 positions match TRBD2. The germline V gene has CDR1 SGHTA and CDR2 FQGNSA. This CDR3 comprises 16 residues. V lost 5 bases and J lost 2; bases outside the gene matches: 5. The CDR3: CASSPTSGGRQETQYF. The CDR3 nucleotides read TGTGCCAGCAGCCCGACTAGCGGGGGGCGACAAGAGACCCAGTACTTC. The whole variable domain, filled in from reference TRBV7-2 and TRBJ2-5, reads GAGVSQSPSNKVTEKGKDVELRCDPISGHTALYWYRQSLGQGLEFLIYFQGNSAPDKSGLPSDRFSAERTGGSVSTLTIQRTQQEDSAVYLCASSPTSGGRQETQYFGPGTRLLVL.

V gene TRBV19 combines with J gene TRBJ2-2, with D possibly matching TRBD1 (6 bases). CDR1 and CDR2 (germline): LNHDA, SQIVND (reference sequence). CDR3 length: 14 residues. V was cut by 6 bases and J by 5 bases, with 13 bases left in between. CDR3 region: CASSVGQTTGELFF. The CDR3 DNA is TGTGCCAGTAGCGTTGGACAGACGACCGGGGAGCTGTTTTTT.

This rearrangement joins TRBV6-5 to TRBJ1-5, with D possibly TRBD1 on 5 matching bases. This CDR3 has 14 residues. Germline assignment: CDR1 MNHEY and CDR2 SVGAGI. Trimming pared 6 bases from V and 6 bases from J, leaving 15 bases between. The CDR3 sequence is CASRPHGTSQPQHF. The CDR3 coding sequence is TGTGCCAGCAGACCCCACGGGACTTCTCAGCCCCAGCATTTT.

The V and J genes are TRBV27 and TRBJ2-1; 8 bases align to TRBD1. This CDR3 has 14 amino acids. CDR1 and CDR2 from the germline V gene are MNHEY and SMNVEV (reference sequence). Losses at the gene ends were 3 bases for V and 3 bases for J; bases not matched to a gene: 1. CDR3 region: CASSFTGGYNEQFF. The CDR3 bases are TGTGCCAGCAGTTTTACAGGGGGCTACAATGAGCAGTTCTTC.

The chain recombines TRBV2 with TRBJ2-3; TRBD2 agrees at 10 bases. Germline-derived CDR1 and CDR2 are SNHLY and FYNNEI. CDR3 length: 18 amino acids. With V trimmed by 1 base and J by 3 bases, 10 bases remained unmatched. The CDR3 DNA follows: TGTGCCAGCAGTGAAGGTAGCGGGGGGTTTATGGTGACAGATACGCAGTATTTT. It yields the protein CASSEGSGGFMVTDTQYF. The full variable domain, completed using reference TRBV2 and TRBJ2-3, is EPEVTQTPSHQVTQMGQEVILRCVPISNHLYFYWYRQILGQKVEFLVSFYNNEISEKSEIFDDQFSVERPDGSNFTLKIRSTKLEDSAMYFCASSEGSGGFMVTDTQYFGPGTRLTVL.

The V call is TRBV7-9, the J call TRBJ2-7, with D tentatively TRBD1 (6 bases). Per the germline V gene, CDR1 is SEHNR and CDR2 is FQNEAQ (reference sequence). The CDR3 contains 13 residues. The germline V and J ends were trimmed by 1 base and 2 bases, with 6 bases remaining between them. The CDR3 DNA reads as TGTGCCAGCAGCTTAGGGACAGCCTACGAGCAGTACTTC. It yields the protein CASSLGTAYEQYF. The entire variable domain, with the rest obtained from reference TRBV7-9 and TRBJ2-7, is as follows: DTGVSQNPRHKITKRGQNVTFRCDPISEHNRLYWYRQTLGQGPEFLTYFQNEAQLEKSRLLSDRFSAERPKGSFSTLEIQRTEQGDSAMYLCASSLGTAYEQYFGPGTRLTVT.

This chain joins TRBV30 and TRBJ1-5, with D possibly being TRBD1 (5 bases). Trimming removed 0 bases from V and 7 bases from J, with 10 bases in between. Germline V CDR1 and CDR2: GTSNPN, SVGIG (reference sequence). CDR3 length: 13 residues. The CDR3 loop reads CAWSVRGDQPQHF. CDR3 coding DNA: TGTGCCTGGAGTGTGCGGGGGGACCAGCCCCAGCATTTT.

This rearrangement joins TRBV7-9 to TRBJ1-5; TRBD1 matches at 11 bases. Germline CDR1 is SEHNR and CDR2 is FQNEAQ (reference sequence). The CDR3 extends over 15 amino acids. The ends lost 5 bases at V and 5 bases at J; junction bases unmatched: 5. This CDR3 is CASSLGTGGDQPQHF. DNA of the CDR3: TGTGCCAGCAGCCTGGGGACAGGGGGGGATCAGCCCCAGCATTTT.

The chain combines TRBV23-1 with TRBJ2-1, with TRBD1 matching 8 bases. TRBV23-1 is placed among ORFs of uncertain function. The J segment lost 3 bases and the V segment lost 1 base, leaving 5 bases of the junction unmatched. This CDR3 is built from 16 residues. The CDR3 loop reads CASSQWGRGLYNEQFF. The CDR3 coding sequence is TGCGCCAGCAGTCAATGGGGCAGGGGGCTCTACAATGAGCAGTTCTTC.

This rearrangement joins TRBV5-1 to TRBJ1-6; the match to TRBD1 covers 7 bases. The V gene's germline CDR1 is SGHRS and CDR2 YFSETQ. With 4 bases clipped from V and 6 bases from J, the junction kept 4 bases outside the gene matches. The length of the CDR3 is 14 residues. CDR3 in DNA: TGCGCCAGCAGCGGCGGGACAGCTAATTCACCCCTCCACTTT. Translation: CASSGGTANSPLHF.

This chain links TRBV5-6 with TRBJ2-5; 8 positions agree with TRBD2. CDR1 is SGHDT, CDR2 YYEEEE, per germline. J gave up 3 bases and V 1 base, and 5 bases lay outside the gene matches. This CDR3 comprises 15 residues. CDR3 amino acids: CASSLWPAGEETQYF. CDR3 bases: TGTGCCAGCAGCTTGTGGCCAGCGGGGGAAGAGACCCAGTACTTC.

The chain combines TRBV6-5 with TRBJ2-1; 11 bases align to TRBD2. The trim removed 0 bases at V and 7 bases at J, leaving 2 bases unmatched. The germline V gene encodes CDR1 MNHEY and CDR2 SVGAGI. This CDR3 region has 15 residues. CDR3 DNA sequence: TGTGCCAGCAGTTACTCACTAGCGGGGGCGAATGAGCAGTTCTTC. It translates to CASSYSLAGANEQFF.

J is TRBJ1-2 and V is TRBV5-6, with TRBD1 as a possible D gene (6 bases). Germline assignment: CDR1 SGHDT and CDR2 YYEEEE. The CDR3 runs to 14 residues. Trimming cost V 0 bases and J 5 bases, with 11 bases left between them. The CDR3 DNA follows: TGTGCCAGCAGCTTGGTCGCCAGGGGTTATGGCTACACCTTC. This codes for CASSLVARGYGYTF.

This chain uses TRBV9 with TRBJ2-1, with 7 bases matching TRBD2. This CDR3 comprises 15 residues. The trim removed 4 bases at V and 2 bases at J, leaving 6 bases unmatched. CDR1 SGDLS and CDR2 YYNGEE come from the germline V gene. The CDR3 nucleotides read TGTGCCAGCAGCTCTCAAGGACTAGCCTACAATGAGCAGTTCTTC. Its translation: CASSSQGLAYNEQFF.

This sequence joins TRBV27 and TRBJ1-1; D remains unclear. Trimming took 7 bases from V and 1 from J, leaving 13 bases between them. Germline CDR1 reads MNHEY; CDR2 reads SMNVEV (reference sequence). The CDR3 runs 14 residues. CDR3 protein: CASKSPGRNTEAFF. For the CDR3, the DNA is TGTGCCAGCAAATCTCCTGGGAGGAACACTGAAGCTTTCTTT.

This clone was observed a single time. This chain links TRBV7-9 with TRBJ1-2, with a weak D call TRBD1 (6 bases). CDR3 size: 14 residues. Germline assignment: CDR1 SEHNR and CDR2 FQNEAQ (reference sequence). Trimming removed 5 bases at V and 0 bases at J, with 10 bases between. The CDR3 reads CASSATGANYGYTF. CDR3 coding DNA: TGTGCCAGCAGCGCGACAGGAGCTAACTATGGCTACACCTTC.